These T cell receptor beta chains were read from a single sample in a study of regulatory T cells in long-lasting Graves disease. TCRdb fed the multiplex PCR reads into MiXCR, producing one record per CDR3 protein. The data show approximately 230,000 distinct CDR3 sequences, 18% seen once. This specimen was peripheral blood mononuclear cells (PBMCs), taken at new diagnosis, from a patient treated with antithyroid drugs. The source is a female donor with Graves disease. Each CDR3 is given with its conserved first and last residue. D genes are given only for firm matches. For some rows the clone size is stated as once, few or many, or as a class when expanded; others skip it.

clone size: many
CDR3 length: 14
J gene: TRBJ2-2
V gene: TRBV7-3
D gene: -
CDR3 protein: CASSRDGNTGELFF
CDR3 DNA: TGTGCCAGCAGCCGGGACGGGAACACCGGGGAGCTGTTTTTT

clone size: few
CDR3 length: 13
J gene: TRBJ1-4
V gene: TRBV28
D gene: -
CDR3 protein: CASSLQENEKLFF
CDR3 DNA: TGTGCCAGCAGTTTACAGGAGAATGAAAAACTGTTTTTT

clone size: many
CDR3 length: 17
J gene: TRBJ2-3
V gene: TRBV10-1
D gene: TRBD2
CDR3 protein: CASSEPGLAGGWDTQYF
CDR3 DNA: TGCGCCAGCAGTGAGCCGGGACTAGCGGGAGGTTGGGATACGCAGTATTTT

clone size: -
CDR3 length: 14
J gene: TRBJ1-1
V gene: TRBV5-1
D gene: -
CDR3 protein: CASSFYGGNTEAFF
CDR3 DNA: TGCGCCAGCAGCTTTTACGGGGGCAACACTGAAGCTTTCTTT

clone size: many
CDR3 length: 17
J gene: TRBJ2-1
V gene: TRBV10-1
D gene: TRBD1
CDR3 protein: CASSDGRGRGSYNEQFF
CDR3 DNA: TGCGCCAGCAGTGATGGACGGGGCAGGGGGTCCTACAATGAGCAGTTCTTC

clone size: many
CDR3 length: 16
J gene: TRBJ2-7
V gene: TRBV5-1
D gene: -
CDR3 protein: CASSLGTQAAVNEQYF
CDR3 DNA: TGCGCCAGCAGCTTGGGAACCCAAGCAGCAGTCAACGAGCAGTACTTC

clone size: many
CDR3 length: 14
J gene: TRBJ1-2
V gene: TRBV5-1
D gene: -
CDR3 protein: CASSLAATLEGYTF
CDR3 DNA: TGCGCCAGCAGCCTGGCGGCAACTTTGGAAGGCTACACCTTC

clone size: many
CDR3 length: 16
J gene: TRBJ1-6
V gene: TRBV28
D gene: -
CDR3 protein: CASRDGKKGYNSPLHF
CDR3 DNA: TGTGCCAGCAGGGACGGGAAAAAGGGGTATAATTCACCCCTCCACTTT

clone size: many
CDR3 length: 16
J gene: TRBJ2-7
V gene: TRBV4-1
D gene: TRBD2
CDR3 protein: CASSQALLLATHEQYF
CDR3 DNA: TGCGCCAGCAGCCAAGCCCTCCTACTAGCGACTCACGAGCAGTACTTC

clone size: -
CDR3 length: 14
J gene: TRBJ2-7
V gene: TRBV6-1
D gene: -
CDR3 protein: CASSPAGSLYEQYF
CDR3 DNA: TGTGCCAGCAGCCCCGCGGGGTCCCTCTACGAGCAGTACTTC

clone size: -
CDR3 length: 14
J gene: TRBJ2-5
V gene: TRBV11-2
D gene: -
CDR3 protein: CASSPVGGPETQYF
CDR3 DNA: TGTGCCAGCAGCCCCGTGGGGGGCCCGGAGACCCAGTACTTC

clone size: -
CDR3 length: 12
J gene: TRBJ1-2
V gene: TRBV2
D gene: -
CDR3 protein: CASSDINYGYTF
CDR3 DNA: TGTGCCAGCAGTGACATAAACTATGGCTACACCTTC

clone size: many
CDR3 length: 16
J gene: TRBJ2-4
V gene: TRBV7-9
D gene: TRBD2
CDR3 protein: CASSRLSGTSGNIQYF
CDR3 DNA: TGTGCCAGCAGCCGACTCTCCGGGACTAGCGGAAACATTCAGTACTTC

clone size: many
CDR3 length: 20
J gene: TRBJ2-1
V gene: TRBV4-1
D gene: TRBD2
CDR3 protein: CASSQREFSGRTSSSNEQFF
CDR3 DNA: TGCGCCAGCAGCCAAAGGGAATTCAGCGGGAGGACCTCCTCCTCCAATGAGCAGTTCTTC

clone size: many
CDR3 length: 16
J gene: TRBJ1-5
V gene: TRBV7-2
D gene: TRBD1
CDR3 protein: CASSLDGTGGSQPQHF
CDR3 DNA: TGTGCCAGCAGCTTAGATGGGACAGGGGGAAGTCAGCCCCAGCATTTT

clone size: many
CDR3 length: 16
J gene: TRBJ1-3
V gene: TRBV11-2
D gene: TRBD1
CDR3 protein: CASSYRGQAAGNTIYF
CDR3 DNA: TGTGCCAGCAGCTACCGTGGACAGGCGGCTGGAAACACCATATATTTT

clone size: -
CDR3 length: 14
J gene: TRBJ2-1
V gene: TRBV11-3
D gene: TRBD2
CDR3 protein: CASSSQRERGEQFF
CDR3 DNA: TGTGCCAGCAGCTCTCAGCGGGAGAGGGGTGAGCAGTTCTTC

clone size: many
CDR3 length: 14
J gene: TRBJ2-5
V gene: TRBV6-5
D gene: -
CDR3 protein: CASSYNPGAETQYF
CDR3 DNA: TGTGCCAGCAGTTACAATCCAGGGGCAGAGACCCAGTACTTC

clone size: many
CDR3 length: 16
J gene: TRBJ2-2
V gene: TRBV12-3/TRBV12-4
D gene: TRBD2
CDR3 protein: CASRSGLAGRTGELFF
CDR3 DNA: TGTGCCAGCAGATCCGGACTAGCGGGACGAACCGGGGAGCTGTTTTTT

clone size: many
CDR3 length: 13
J gene: TRBJ2-7
V gene: TRBV20-1
D gene: TRBD1
CDR3 protein: CSASRQGIYEQYF
CDR3 DNA: TGCAGTGCTAGCAGACAGGGGATTTACGAGCAGTACTTC

clone size: many
CDR3 length: 13
J gene: TRBJ1-2
V gene: TRBV7-6
D gene: TRBD1
CDR3 protein: CASSQTGSYGYTF
CDR3 DNA: TGTGCCAGCAGCCAGACAGGGTCCTATGGCTACACCTTC

clone size: -
CDR3 length: 14
J gene: TRBJ2-1
V gene: TRBV3-1
D gene: -
CDR3 protein: CASSQGPRRDEQFF
CDR3 DNA: TGTGCCAGCAGCCAAGGACCAAGAAGGGACGAGCAGTTCTTC

clone size: many
CDR3 length: 15
J gene: TRBJ1-6
V gene: TRBV20-1
D gene: -
CDR3 protein: CSARDDGLWSSPLHF
CDR3 DNA: TGCAGTGCTAGAGATGACGGCCTGTGGTCTTCACCCCTCCACTTT

clone size: -
CDR3 length: 14
J gene: TRBJ1-2
V gene: TRBV5-6
D gene: TRBD1
CDR3 protein: CAGSPVDRYYGYTF
CDR3 DNA: TGTGCCGGCAGCCCGGTGGACAGGTACTATGGCTACACCTTC

clone size: -
CDR3 length: 16
J gene: TRBJ2-7
V gene: TRBV11-2
D gene: TRBD2
CDR3 protein: CASSTLSGRAGYEQYF
CDR3 DNA: TGTGCCAGCAGCACTTTGAGCGGGAGGGCCGGGTACGAGCAGTACTTC

clone size: many
CDR3 length: 15
J gene: TRBJ1-3
V gene: TRBV19
D gene: TRBD1
CDR3 protein: CASRGPGQGGNTIYF
CDR3 DNA: TGTGCCAGTAGGGGACCGGGACAGGGAGGAAACACCATATATTTT

clone size: many
CDR3 length: 14
J gene: TRBJ2-3
V gene: TRBV20-1
D gene: -
CDR3 protein: CSASGGTQADTQYF
CDR3 DNA: TGCAGTGCTAGTGGCGGTACCCAGGCAGATACGCAGTATTTT

clone size: many
CDR3 length: 15
J gene: TRBJ1-2
V gene: TRBV29-1
D gene: TRBD1
CDR3 protein: CSVEESRGLSYGYTF
CDR3 DNA: TGCAGCGTTGAAGAAAGCAGGGGGCTCAGCTATGGCTACACCTTC

clone size: -
CDR3 length: 14
J gene: TRBJ1-1
V gene: TRBV10-3
D gene: -
CDR3 protein: CAISEGHGGTEAFF
CDR3 DNA: TGTGCCATCAGTGAGGGCCACGGAGGGACTGAAGCTTTCTTT

clone size: -
CDR3 length: 16
J gene: TRBJ1-6
V gene: TRBV19
D gene: -
CDR3 protein: CATQGLFDSYNSPLHF
CDR3 DNA: TGTGCCACCCAAGGGTTGTTCGACTCCTATAATTCACCCCTCCACTTT

clone size: many
CDR3 length: 14
J gene: TRBJ2-5
V gene: TRBV7-2
D gene: -
CDR3 protein: CASSPLGGGETQYF
CDR3 DNA: TGTGCCAGCAGCCCCCTGGGGGGAGGAGAGACCCAGTACTTC

clone size: many
CDR3 length: 14
J gene: TRBJ2-5
V gene: TRBV11-2
D gene: -
CDR3 protein: CASSFRVGEETQYF
CDR3 DNA: TGTGCCAGCAGCTTCAGGGTGGGGGAAGAGACCCAGTACTTC

clone size: many
CDR3 length: 13
J gene: TRBJ2-1
V gene: TRBV10-1
D gene: -
CDR3 protein: CATSDTYYNEQFF
CDR3 DNA: TGCGCCACCTCGGACACCTACTACAATGAGCAGTTCTTC

clone size: -
CDR3 length: 17
J gene: TRBJ1-5
V gene: TRBV2
D gene: TRBD1
CDR3 protein: CASRLTGTGMRNQPQHF
CDR3 DNA: TGTGCCAGCAGACTCACCGGGACAGGGATGCGCAATCAGCCCCAGCATTTT

clone size: -
CDR3 length: 13
J gene: TRBJ1-3
V gene: TRBV6-1
D gene: TRBD1
CDR3 protein: CASGTGPGNTIYF
CDR3 DNA: TGTGCCAGCGGGACAGGGCCAGGAAACACCATATATTTT

clone size: many
CDR3 length: 13
J gene: TRBJ1-1
V gene: TRBV3-1
D gene: TRBD1
CDR3 protein: CASSLLGQGEAFF
CDR3 DNA: TGTGCCAGCAGCCTCCTAGGACAGGGAGAAGCTTTCTTT

clone size: many
CDR3 length: 13
J gene: TRBJ1-1
V gene: TRBV28
D gene: -
CDR3 protein: CASSLTMNTEAFF
CDR3 DNA: TGTGCCAGCAGTTTAACGATGAACACTGAAGCTTTCTTT

clone size: many
CDR3 length: 13
J gene: TRBJ1-1
V gene: TRBV9
D gene: -
CDR3 protein: CASSTRDGRQAFF
CDR3 DNA: TGTGCCAGCAGCACCCGGGACGGGAGGCAAGCTTTCTTT

clone size: many
CDR3 length: 15
J gene: TRBJ2-1
V gene: TRBV24-1
D gene: TRBD2
CDR3 protein: CATSDQTSGSYEQFF
CDR3 DNA: TGTGCCACCAGTGACCAGACTAGCGGGAGTTATGAGCAGTTCTTC

clone size: many
CDR3 length: 15
J gene: TRBJ1-6
V gene: TRBV19
D gene: TRBD1
CDR3 protein: CASSDRGERVSPLHF
CDR3 DNA: TGTGCCAGTTCGGACAGGGGAGAGCGGGTTTCACCCCTCCACTTT

clone size: many
CDR3 length: 13
J gene: TRBJ1-5
V gene: TRBV10-3
D gene: -
CDR3 protein: CAISSGVNQPQHF
CDR3 DNA: TGTGCCATCAGTAGCGGGGTCAATCAGCCCCAGCATTTT

clone size: many
CDR3 length: 17
J gene: TRBJ2-7
V gene: TRBV19
D gene: TRBD2
CDR3 protein: CASSASYGTSGNYEQYF
CDR3 DNA: TGTGCCAGTAGCGCCAGTTACGGGACTAGCGGGAACTACGAGCAGTACTTC

clone size: many
CDR3 length: 13
J gene: TRBJ2-5
V gene: TRBV11-2
D gene: -
CDR3 protein: CASSFGLEETQYF
CDR3 DNA: TGTGCCAGCAGCTTCGGGTTAGAAGAGACCCAGTACTTC

clone size: -
CDR3 length: 15
J gene: TRBJ2-5
V gene: TRBV28
D gene: -
CDR3 protein: CASSFYGLEEETRCF
CDR3 DNA: TGTGCCAGCAGTTTTTACGGCCTGGAGGAAGAGACCCGGTGCTTC

clone size: many
CDR3 length: 15
J gene: TRBJ1-4
V gene: TRBV27
D gene: -
CDR3 protein: CASSLFPGGDEKLFF
CDR3 DNA: TGTGCCAGCAGTTTATTTCCCGGGGGCGATGAAAAACTGTTTTTT

clone size: many
CDR3 length: 13
J gene: TRBJ1-6
V gene: TRBV27
D gene: -
CDR3 protein: CASTPSIGSPLHF
CDR3 DNA: TGTGCCAGCACTCCTTCAATCGGTTCACCCCTCCACTTT

clone size: many
CDR3 length: 14
J gene: TRBJ1-3
V gene: TRBV6-5
D gene: -
CDR3 protein: CASSSGQGANTIYF
CDR3 DNA: TGTGCCAGCAGTTCGGGGCAGGGTGCTAACACCATATATTTT

clone size: many
CDR3 length: 13
J gene: TRBJ1-1
V gene: TRBV6-2/TRBV6-3
D gene: TRBD1
CDR3 protein: CASRLDRGTEAFF
CDR3 DNA: TGTGCCAGCAGACTAGACAGGGGCACTGAAGCTTTCTTT

clone size: -
CDR3 length: 12
J gene: TRBJ1-1
V gene: TRBV10-3
D gene: -
CDR3 protein: CAISSGDTEAFF
CDR3 DNA: TGTGCCATCAGCTCAGGGGACACTGAAGCTTTCTTT

clone size: few
CDR3 length: 15
J gene: TRBJ1-1
V gene: TRBV5-1
D gene: TRBD1
CDR3 protein: CASSRDRVQNTEAFF
CDR3 DNA: TGCGCCAGCAGCAGGGACAGGGTTCAGAACACTGAAGCTTTCTTT

clone size: many
CDR3 length: 14
J gene: TRBJ1-1
V gene: TRBV20-1
D gene: -
CDR3 protein: CSANSFQYRTEAFF
CDR3 DNA: TGCAGTGCCAACTCGTTCCAATACAGGACTGAAGCTTTCTTT

clone size: many
CDR3 length: 16
J gene: TRBJ2-1
V gene: TRBV7-2
D gene: TRBD2
CDR3 protein: CASSYEAGVSYNEQFF
CDR3 DNA: TGTGCCAGCAGTTATGAAGCGGGAGTCTCCTACAATGAGCAGTTCTTC